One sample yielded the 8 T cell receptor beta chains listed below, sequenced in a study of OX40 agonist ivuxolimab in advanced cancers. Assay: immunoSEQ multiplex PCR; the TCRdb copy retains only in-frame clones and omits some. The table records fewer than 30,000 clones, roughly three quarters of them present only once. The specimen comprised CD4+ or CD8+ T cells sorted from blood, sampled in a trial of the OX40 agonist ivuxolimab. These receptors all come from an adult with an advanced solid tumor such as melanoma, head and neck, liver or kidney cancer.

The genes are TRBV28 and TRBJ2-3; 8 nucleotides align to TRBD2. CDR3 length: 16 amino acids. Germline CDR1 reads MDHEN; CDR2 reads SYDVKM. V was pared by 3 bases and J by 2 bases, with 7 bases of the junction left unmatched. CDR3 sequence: CASSFSGTDVTDTQYF. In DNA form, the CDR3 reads TGTGCCAGCAGTTTTAGCGGGACGGACGTCACAGATACGCAGTATTTT.

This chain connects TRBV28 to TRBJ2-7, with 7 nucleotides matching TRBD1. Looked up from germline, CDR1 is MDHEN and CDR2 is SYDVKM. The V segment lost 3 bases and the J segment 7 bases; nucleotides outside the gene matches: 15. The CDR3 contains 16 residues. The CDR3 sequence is CASSLGTEPLLLEQYF. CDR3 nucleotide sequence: TGTGCCAGCAGTTTGGGGACAGAGCCCTTACTTTTAGAGCAGTACTTC.

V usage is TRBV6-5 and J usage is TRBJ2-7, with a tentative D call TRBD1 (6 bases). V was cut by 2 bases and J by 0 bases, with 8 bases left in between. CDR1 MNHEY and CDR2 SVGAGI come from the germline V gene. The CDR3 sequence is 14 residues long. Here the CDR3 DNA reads TGTGCCAGCAGTTACGGGACAAGCTCCTACGAGCAGTACTTC. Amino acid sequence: CASSYGTSSYEQYF.

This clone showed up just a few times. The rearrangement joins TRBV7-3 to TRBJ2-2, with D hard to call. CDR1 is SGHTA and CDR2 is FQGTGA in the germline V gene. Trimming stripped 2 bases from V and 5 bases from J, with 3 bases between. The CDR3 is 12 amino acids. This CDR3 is CASSLGTGELFF. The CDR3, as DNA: TGTGCCAGCAGCTTAGGGACCGGGGAGCTGTTTTTT.

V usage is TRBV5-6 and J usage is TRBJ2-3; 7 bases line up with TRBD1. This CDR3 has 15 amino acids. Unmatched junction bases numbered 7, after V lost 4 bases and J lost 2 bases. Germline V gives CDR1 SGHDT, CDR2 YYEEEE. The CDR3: CASSPRDRTTDTQYF. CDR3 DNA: TGTGCCAGCAGCCCCCGGGACAGAACCACAGATACGCAGTATTTT.

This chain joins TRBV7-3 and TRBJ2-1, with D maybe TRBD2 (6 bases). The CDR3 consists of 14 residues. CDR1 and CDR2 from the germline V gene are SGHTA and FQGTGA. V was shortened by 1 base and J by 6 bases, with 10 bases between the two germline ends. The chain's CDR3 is CASSLSGNRNEQFF. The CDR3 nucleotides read TGTGCCAGCAGCTTAAGCGGGAATCGCAATGAGCAGTTCTTC. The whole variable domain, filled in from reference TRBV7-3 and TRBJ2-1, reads GAGVSQTPSNKVTEKGKYVELRCDPISGHTALYWYRQSLGQGPEFLIYFQGTGAADDSGLPNDRFFAVRPEGSVSTLKIQRTERGDSAVYLCASSLSGNRNEQFFGPGTRLTVL.

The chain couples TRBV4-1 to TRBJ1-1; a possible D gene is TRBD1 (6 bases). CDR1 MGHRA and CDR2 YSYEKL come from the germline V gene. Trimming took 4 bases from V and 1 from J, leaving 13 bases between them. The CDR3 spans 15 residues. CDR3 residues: CASSPQGHTNTEAFF. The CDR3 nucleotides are TGCGCCAGCAGCCCACAGGGACATACGAACACTGAAGCTTTCTTT.

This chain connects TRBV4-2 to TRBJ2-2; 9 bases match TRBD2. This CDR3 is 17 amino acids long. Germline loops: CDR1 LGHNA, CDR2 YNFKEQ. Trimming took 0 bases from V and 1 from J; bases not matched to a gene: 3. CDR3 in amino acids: CASSQDGTSWNTGELFF. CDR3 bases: TGTGCCAGCAGCCAAGACGGGACTAGCTGGAACACCGGGGAGCTGTTTTTT.